This T cell receptor beta chain came from a study of blood T cell repertoires in COVID-19. Sequenced by immunoSEQ multiplex PCR; TCRdb stores in-frame clones only, minus some. This sample has about 400,000 clones, with around 90% found just once. The sequence was obtained from a middle-aged woman with acute COVID-19. The specimen was PBMCs or T cells enriched from blood (not recorded which).

CDR3 region: CASGLDRANYGYTF. The CDR3, as DNA: TGCGCCAGCGGGTTGGACAGGGCTAACTATGGCTACACCTTC. The chain carries TRBV5-1 and TRBJ1-2, with 8 nucleotides matching TRBD1. CDR3 length equals 14 residues. After removal of 7 bases from V and 0 bases from J, the junction contained 5 bases not matched to a gene. Germline CDR1 is SGHRS and CDR2 is YFSETQ.